This TCR beta chain derives from a study of shared clonotypes between healthy human individuals. Study summary: The cohort comprised a couple of women and a few men. Their ages spanned 18 to 49 years.

The sorted-subset replicate PCRs were given 200 ng DNA, which is around 29,000 T cell genomes. Original processing methods: Sequence data from immunoSEQ were junction-only and lacked quality scores; consequently, filtering differed. Generated by immunoSEQ multiplex PCR, the TCRdb table keeps only in-frame clones and is missing some. V, J and clone size were drawn from that table, and D and trimming were deduced from the DNA. This table has some 690,000 clones, 90% appearing once. In regard to this clone: Its cognate antigen is unknown.

Findings and limits, study-wide: Between a handful of donors, naive CD4 clonotypes were shared at a level of around 4.8%.

The sequence was collected from a man younger than 35 in good health. Some clones in this sample may be carry-over from other donors' samples. The specimen was memory CD8+ T cells from PBMCs. Sample subset: CD45RO+ cells pooled with CCR7-negative TemRA cells.

The CDR3 coding sequence is TGTGCCAGCACAGCCTCGATCAATGAGCAGTTCTTC. This translates into CASTASINEQFF. The V call is TRBV25-1, the J call TRBJ2-1; the D is unclear. The germline V and J ends were trimmed by 7 bases and 6 bases, with 10 bases remaining between them. The germline V gene encodes CDR1 MGHDK and CDR2 SYGVNS. The CDR3 has 12 amino acids.